Following are 17 T cell receptor beta chains from one sample sequenced in a study of T cells in Graves' hyperthyroidism and ophthalmopathy. Researchers amplified the TCR beta CDR3 regions from RNA transcripts. Carried out on the TCR CDR3, a first-round RT-PCR used the HTBI primer set. TCRdb recomputed calls from the multiplex PCR reads with MiXCR, one row per CDR3 protein. Seen here are approximately 430,000 distinct CDR3 sequences, around 14% observed once, and the top ten hold roughly an eighth. Sequenced: blood. These TCRs come from a woman aged 18-30 years with Graves' hyperthyroidism.

Comments on this clonotype: This may be a read error, as it is one base from a much larger clone. The chain carries TRBV5-1 and TRBJ1-2; D gene ambiguous. Germline V lookup: CDR1 SGHRS, CDR2 YFSETQ. The CDR3 loop spans 15 amino acids. The DNA of the CDR3 is TGCGCCAGCAGCTACGGACGAGAGTTTAACTATGGCCACACCTTC. Amino acids: CASSYGREFNYGHTF.

This rearrangement joins TRBV6-2 or TRBV6-3 to TRBJ2-2; 7 nucleotides match TRBD1. V lost 2 bases, J lost 3 bases, and 3 bases stayed unmatched. This CDR3 has 15 residues. Germline loops: CDR1 MNHEY, CDR2 SVGEGT. The CDR3 bases are TGTGCCAGCAGTTACGGGCAGGGGGACACCGGGGAGCTGTTTTTT. Translation: CASSYGQGDTGELFF.

This clonotype appeared a few times. The gene calls are TRBV7-6 and TRBJ2-5, with no clear D. Germline V gives CDR1 SGHVS, CDR2 FNYEAQ. V was clipped by 1 base and J by 2 bases, with 8 bases between them. The CDR3 consists of 14 residues. The CDR3 DNA follows: TGTGCCAGCAGCTTAGATCGGGTTCAAGAGACCCAGTACTTC. Translating it yields CASSLDRVQETQYF.

This clonotype was counted ten times or more. The V gene is TRBV6-2 or TRBV6-3, the J gene TRBJ1-2; perhaps TRBD1 as D (5 bases). Germline-derived CDR1 and CDR2 are MNHEY and SVGEGT. The CDR3 totals 15 residues. Trimming left V 5 bases short and J 3 bases short, with 16 bases between. For the CDR3, the DNA is TGTGCCAGCAGTGACGGGAGGGGTAGAGACTATGGCTACACCTTC. Amino acids: CASSDGRGRDYGYTF.

This clonotype was detected ten times or more. The chain employs TRBV5-8 and TRBJ1-2; D is uncertain. The CDR3 covers 16 residues. Per the germline V gene, CDR1 is SGHTS and CDR2 is YDEGEE. V was trimmed by 4 bases and J by 4 bases, leaving 20 bases between them. CDR3 protein: CASSQDMAAGPYGYTF. Here the CDR3 DNA reads TGTGCCAGCAGCCAAGACATGGCCGCGGGCCCCTATGGCTACACCTTC.

Ten or more counts support this clonotype. The chain employs TRBV7-9 and TRBJ1-1, with D unresolved. This CDR3 is built from 13 residues. Germline V gives CDR1 SEHNR, CDR2 FQNEAQ (reference sequence). Between the trimmed V and J ends, which lost 4 bases and 5 bases, there was a span of 11 bases. CDR3 sequence reads: CASSSMGGTEAFF. DNA of the CDR3: TGTGCCAGCAGCTCGATGGGAGGGACTGAAGCTTTCTTT.

J is TRBJ2-5 and V is TRBV6-9; 8 nucleotides line up with TRBD2. This CDR3 has 16 residues. Trimming at V came to 3 bases and at J to 0 bases, leaving 6 bases not matched to a gene. Germline CDR1 MNHGY, CDR2 SVAAGI. CDR3 bases: TGTGCCAGCAGTTACGGTAGCGGGGCGTACCAAGAGACCCAGTACTTC. It codes for CASSYGSGAYQETQYF.

This clonotype occurred a few times. The chain is built from TRBV6-2 or TRBV6-3 and TRBJ2-1; 9 bases are shared with TRBD2. Germline V gene data show CDR1 as MNHEY and CDR2 as SVGEGT. Trimming removed 2 bases from V and 5 bases from J; junction bases left unmatched: 4. The CDR3 sequence is 15 residues long. CDR3 in DNA: TGTGCCAGCAGTTACGAAGCGGGGGGAGACAATGAGCAGTTCTTC. It is translated as CASSYEAGGDNEQFF.

CDR3 amino acids: CASSLAGAWNEQYF. For the CDR3, the DNA is TGCGCCAGCAGCTTGGCGGGGGCATGGAACGAGCAGTACTTC. The chain recombines TRBV5-1 with TRBJ2-7; D could derive from TRBD1 or TRBD2 (6 bases each). Germline V gives CDR1 SGHRS, CDR2 YFSETQ. V was clipped by 0 bases and J by 5 bases, with 12 bases between them. This CDR3 comprises 14 residues.

The chain joins TRBV9 to TRBJ2-3, with D possibly matching TRBD2 (5 bases). Deletions cut 4 bases from V and 4 bases from J, with 22 bases between. CDR3 length: 17 amino acids. Germline CDR1 reads SGDLS; CDR2 reads YYNGEE. The CDR3 DNA follows: TGTGCCAGCAGCTACCGAGGGTGGCCCAACGGCCCAGATACGCAGTATTTT. This gives the protein CASSYRGWPNGPDTQYF. The variable domain in full, completed from reference TRBV9 and TRBJ2-3, reads DSGVTQTPKHLITATGQRVTLRCSPRSGDLSVYWYQQSLDQGLQFLIQYYNGEERAKGNILERFSAQQFPDLHSELNLSSLELGDSALYFCASSYRGWPNGPDTQYFGPGTRLTVL.

This clonotype was counted ten times or more. The chain combines TRBV7-9 with TRBJ2-7; a possible D gene is TRBD2 (5 bases). This CDR3 region has 12 residues. Germline V gene sequence: CDR1 SEHNR, CDR2 FQNEAQ (reference sequence). V was pared by 6 bases and J by 0 bases, with 6 bases between. CDR3 sequence: CASRGLSYEQYF. CDR3 bases: TGTGCCAGCAGAGGACTCTCCTACGAGCAGTACTTC.

This clonotype was seen ten or more times. The V call is TRBV24-1, the J call TRBJ2-1; D uncertain. The germline V and J ends were trimmed by 4 bases and 4 bases, with 7 bases remaining between them. From germline, CDR1 is KGHDR and CDR2 SFDVKD. There are 13 residues in the CDR3. CDR3 bases: TGTGCCACCAGTGAGACACGATACAATGAGCAGTTCTTC. It encodes CATSETRYNEQFF.

V usage is TRBV10-1 and J usage is TRBJ2-3; 14 bases line up with TRBD2. The CDR3 extends over 15 amino acids. The V and J ends lost 9 bases and 3 bases, in that order; junction bases with no gene match: 5. Germline assignment: CDR1 WNHNN and CDR2 SYGVQD (reference sequence). CDR3 sequence: CARYWTSGRTDTQYF. The CDR3 DNA follows: TGCGCCAGGTATTGGACTAGCGGGAGGACAGATACGCAGTATTTT.

This clonotype was seen ten or more times. The chain joins TRBV9 to TRBJ2-7; D possibly corresponds to TRBD2 (6 bases). The germline gives CDR1 SGDLS, CDR2 YYNGEE. This CDR3 spans 14 amino acids. V was cut by 0 bases and J by 0 bases, with 7 bases left in between. The CDR3 bases are TGTGCCAGCAGCGTAGGGACTAACTCCTACGAGCAGTACTTC. Protein sequence: CASSVGTNSYEQYF.

A few counts support this clonotype. The chain employs TRBV7-9 and TRBJ1-6; D uncertain. The CDR3 is 13 residues long. V lost 3 bases, J lost 6 bases, and 6 bases lay in between. The germline V gene encodes CDR1 SEHNR and CDR2 FQNEAQ (reference sequence). CDR3 bases: TGTGCCAGCAGCTTGAACAGTAATTCACCCCTCCACTTT. It yields the protein CASSLNSNSPLHF.

This clonotype was seen a few times. This chain uses TRBV6-1 with TRBJ2-3, with 10 positions matching TRBD1. The CDR3 extends over 14 amino acids. Germline V lookup: CDR1 MNHNS, CDR2 SASEGT. The V segment lost 5 bases and the J segment 7 bases; nucleotides outside the gene matches: 6. CDR3 protein: CASSPRDRGHTQYF. CDR3 sequence (DNA): TGTGCCAGCAGTCCCCGGGACAGGGGTCATACGCAGTATTTT.

In its sample, this clonotype was seen a few times. The chain recombines TRBV7-9 with TRBJ2-2, with 7 bases fitting TRBD2. The CDR3 length is 15 residues. Losses at the gene ends were 10 bases for V and 1 base for J; bases not matched to a gene: 9. Per germline, CDR1 SEHNR and CDR2 FQNEAQ (reference sequence). The CDR3 sequence is CAIRLERENTGELFF. For the CDR3, the DNA is TGTGCCATCCGCCTCGAGCGGGAGAACACCGGGGAGCTGTTTTTT.